A single sample gave rise to the 32 T cell receptor beta chains below, sequenced in a study of blood T cell repertoires in COVID-19. TCRdb's table, derived via immunoSEQ multiplex PCR, lists solely in-frame clones and lacks some. The sample lists about 480,000 clones; roughly 90% were seen once. Sequenced material: peripheral blood. Every receptor here comes from a woman under 40 with acute or convalescent COVID-19.

This rearrangement joins TRBV7-2 to TRBJ2-1, with 8 bases that match TRBD1. The CDR3 sequence is 16 residues long. The trim removed 0 bases at V and 4 bases at J, leaving 5 bases unmatched. Germline V gene sequence: CDR1 SGHTA, CDR2 FQGNSA. The CDR3 sequence is CASSLASWTGYNEQFF. As DNA, the CDR3 is TGTGCCAGCAGCTTAGCCTCCTGGACAGGGTACAATGAGCAGTTCTTC.

In this sample, this clone turned up once. Written as DNA, the CDR3 is TGCGCCAGCAGCTTAGGTGGGGCAATGACAGAAGCCAAAAACATTCAGTACTTC. It encodes CASSLGGAMTEAKNIQYF. The chain uses TRBV5-1 and TRBJ2-4, with D possibly being TRBD1 (5 bases). The CDR3 sequence is 18 residues long. V lost 2 bases, J lost 0 bases, and 18 bases lay in between. Germline CDR1 reads SGHRS; CDR2 reads YFSETQ.

This clone was seen a handful of times. The chain recombines TRBV6-2 or TRBV6-3 with TRBJ1-5; tentative D call: TRBD1 (5 bases). CDR1 MNHEY and CDR2 SVGEGT come from the germline V gene. The length of the CDR3 is 15 residues. The V and J ends lost 6 bases and 7 bases respectively, with 19 bases between them. The CDR3 here is CASSPLSGGGQPQHF. The DNA of the CDR3 is TGTGCCAGCAGCCCCCTTTCGGGGGGAGGCCAGCCCCAGCATTTT.

The chain recombines TRBV27 with TRBJ1-1; no clear D. V lost 3 bases and J lost 0, with 5 bases in between. The CDR3 totals 13 residues. The germline V gene encodes CDR1 MNHEY and CDR2 SMNVEV (reference sequence). CDR3 amino acids: CASSLTLNTEAFF. As DNA, the CDR3 is TGTGCCAGCAGTTTGACTTTGAACACTGAAGCTTTCTTT.

In nucleotides, the CDR3 is TGTGCCAGCAGCTGGGGGAACAGGGGGTCCTCTGGGGCCAACGTCCTGACTTTC. This sequence encodes CASSWGNRGSSGANVLTF. The chain uses TRBV5-5 and TRBJ2-6; the match to TRBD1 covers 8 bases. This CDR3 has 18 residues. CDR1 SGHKS and CDR2 YYEKEE come from the germline V gene (reference sequence). After removal of 3 bases from V and 0 bases from J, the junction contained 8 bases not matched to a gene.

The chain uses TRBV24-1 and TRBJ1-4, with D perhaps TRBD1 (6 bases). CDR1 KGHDR and CDR2 SFDVKD come from the germline V gene. The germline V and J ends were trimmed by 12 bases and 0 bases, with 19 bases remaining between them. The CDR3 is made up of 16 amino acids. CDR3 sequence: CAPLTVQGTTNEKLFF. The DNA for the CDR3 is TGTGCCCCCCTCACGGTACAGGGTACAACTAATGAAAAACTGTTTTTT.

The CDR3 sequence is CASSALLAGPLGYEQFF. The CDR3 coding sequence is TGCGCCAGCAGCGCCTTGTTAGCGGGGCCCTTGGGCTATGAGCAGTTCTTC. The J gene is TRBJ2-1, the V gene TRBV5-1; TRBD2 matches 8 bases. Germline trimming cut 4 bases from V and 8 bases from J; bases unmatched to any gene: 17. The CDR3 is 17 residues long. Per germline, CDR1 SGHRS and CDR2 YFSETQ.

The V and J genes are TRBV5-1 and TRBJ2-7; D might be TRBD1 (5 bases). This CDR3 comprises 12 residues. Germline CDR1 SGHRS, CDR2 YFSETQ. V shed 3 bases and J shed 7 bases, with 11 bases lying between them. CDR3 sequence: CASSYRGEEQYF. CDR3 in DNA: TGCGCCAGCAGCTATAGGGGCGAGGAGCAGTACTTC.

The rearrangement joins TRBV30 to TRBJ1-1; a weak D match, TRBD1 (6 bases). Deletions cut 2 bases from V and 3 bases from J, with 10 bases between. Germline V gene data show CDR1 as GTSNPN and CDR2 as SVGIG (reference sequence). The CDR3 loop spans 13 amino acids. The CDR3 here is CAWSNQGYTEAFF. The CDR3 region has the DNA TGTGCCTGGAGTAACCAGGGGTACACTGAAGCTTTCTTT.

A remark on this clone: The sample carries other DNA sequences with the same CDR3. J is TRBJ2-5 and V is TRBV7-3; a weak D match, TRBD2 (7 bases). Trimming removed 5 bases at V and 3 bases at J, with 10 bases between. Germline-derived CDR1 and CDR2 are SGHTA and FQGTGA. The CDR3 loop spans 13 amino acids. The CDR3 DNA sequence: TGTGCCAGCAGCGGGGGGGCCGAAGAGACCCAGTACTTC. Translating gives CASSGGAEETQYF.

The rearrangement links TRBV5-1 to TRBJ1-4; tentatively, D is TRBD1 (6 bases). V lost 4 bases and J 2 bases, leaving 9 bases between the germline ends. Germline-derived CDR1 and CDR2 are SGHRS and YFSETQ. There are 14 residues in the CDR3. CDR3: CASSIRGTNEKLFF. The CDR3 DNA is TGCGCCAGCAGCATAAGGGGGACTAATGAAAAACTGTTTTTT.

Comment on this clone: Within the sample, other DNA sequences also encode this same CDR3. CDR3: CASSQTSGGYNEQFF. The CDR3 nucleotides are TGCGCCAGCAGCCAGACTAGCGGGGGGTACAATGAGCAGTTCTTC. The rearrangement links TRBV5-1 to TRBJ2-1; TRBD2 aligns across 13 bases. The V segment lost 4 bases and the J segment 4 bases; nucleotides outside the gene matches: 2. Germline values: CDR1 SGHRS, CDR2 YFSETQ. This CDR3 is 15 amino acids long.

The chain employs TRBV2 and TRBJ1-4, with 8 bases aligning to TRBD1. Trimming removed 8 bases from V and 4 bases from J; junction bases left unmatched: 9. Looked up from germline, CDR1 is SNHLY and CDR2 is FYNNEI. The CDR3 spans 15 residues. The CDR3 loop reads CASLKNRGDNEKLFF. The CDR3 nucleotides are TGTGCCAGCCTAAAAAACAGGGGGGATAATGAAAAACTGTTTTTT.

The CDR3 loop is CASRQGAARSYEQYF. The DNA for the CDR3 is TGTGCCAGCAGGCAGGGGGCTGCACGATCCTACGAGCAGTACTTC. The chain carries TRBV6-5 and TRBJ2-7; 8 nucleotides agree with TRBD1. The CDR3 totals 15 residues. Germline CDR1 and CDR2: MNHEY and SVGAGI. The J segment lost 1 base and the V segment lost 6 bases, leaving 8 bases of the junction unmatched.

The CDR3 region has the DNA TGTGCCAGCAGCTCCCCAGGGCAAGAGCAGTTCTTC. It specifies CASSSPGQEQFF. J is TRBJ2-1 and V is TRBV7-9; a weak D match, TRBD1 (5 bases). CDR3 length: 12 amino acids. Trimming removed 4 bases at V and 10 bases at J, with 11 bases between. CDR1 is SEHNR and CDR2 is FQNEAQ in the germline V gene (reference sequence).

The chain has TRBV3-1 (or the pseudogene TRBV3-2) and TRBJ1-2, with 7 bases fitting TRBD1. This CDR3 comprises 15 residues. In germline, CDR1 is LGHDT, CDR2 YNNKEL (reference sequence). V trimming: 1 base; J trimming: 5 bases; junction bases outside the gene matches: 7. CDR3 sequence: CASSQGGQKFYGYTF. CDR3 nucleotide sequence: TGTGCCAGCAGCCAAGGGGGACAGAAGTTTTATGGCTACACCTTC.

V and J are TRBV5-6 and TRBJ1-2; D possibly corresponds to TRBD1 (6 bases). The CDR3 runs to 13 residues. V lost 1 base and J lost 9, with 13 bases in between. In germline, CDR1 is SGHDT, CDR2 YYEEEE. The CDR3 loop is CASSLRAGVSYTF. For the CDR3, the DNA is TGTGCCAGCAGCTTGAGGGCAGGGGTTAGCTACACCTTC.

V and J are TRBV5-6 and TRBJ2-5; TRBD1 might be the D (6 bases). Germline-derived CDR1 and CDR2 are SGHDT and YYEEEE. The CDR3 contains 13 residues. Trimming took off 5 bases at V and 6 bases at J, with 14 bases between the two ends. The CDR3 nucleotides read TGTGCCAGCAGACCTTCAGGGGTACAGACCCAGTACTTC. Its translation is CASRPSGVQTQYF.

The chain has TRBV5-1 and TRBJ2-2, with 8 bases lining up with TRBD2. The CDR3 has 16 residues. Germline-derived CDR1 and CDR2 are SGHRS and YFSETQ. Unmatched junction bases numbered 12, after V lost 4 bases and J lost 7 bases. Here the CDR3 reads CASSPGYGGAIGELFF. In DNA, the CDR3 is TGCGCCAGCAGCCCTGGGTACGGGGGGGCGATCGGGGAGCTGTTTTTT.

The chain uses TRBV2 and TRBJ1-4, with TRBD1 matching over 9 bases. This CDR3 is built from 14 residues. CDR1 and CDR2 from the germline V gene are SNHLY and FYNNEI. V lost 7 bases to trimming and J lost 7 bases; unmatched junction nucleotides: 7. CDR3 in amino acids: CASTDRGSSEKLFF. The CDR3 DNA is TGTGCCAGCACGGACAGGGGTTCTTCTGAAAAACTGTTTTTT.

The chain has TRBV18 and TRBJ2-2, with D unclear. V lost 6 bases and J lost 6, with 11 bases in between. Germline V lookup: CDR1 KGHSH, CDR2 LQKENI. CDR3 length: 13 residues. In DNA, the CDR3 is TGTGCCAGCTCTGTAGATGGTGCCGGGGAGCTGTTTTTT. Protein product: CASSVDGAGELFF.

The V gene is TRBV15, the J gene TRBJ1-5; D call uncertain. The CDR3 runs to 16 residues. Germline V lookup: CDR1 LNHNV, CDR2 YYDKDF (reference sequence). V was trimmed by 0 bases and J by 2 bases, leaving 11 bases between them. CDR3 nucleotide sequence: TGTGCCACCAGCAGAGACCCAACGGTAGGCAATCAGCCCCAGCATTTT. This translates into CATSRDPTVGNQPQHF.

This rearrangement joins TRBV2 to TRBJ1-2, with 7 bases aligning to TRBD1. V was pared by 6 bases and J by 3 bases, with 10 bases of the junction left unmatched. The CDR3 runs 15 residues. CDR1 SNHLY and CDR2 FYNNEI come from the germline V gene. The CDR3 loop is CASSPRRQGDYGYTF. CDR3 bases: TGTGCCAGCAGCCCCCGCCGACAGGGCGACTATGGCTACACCTTC.

This chain uses TRBV2 with TRBJ2-1; TRBD2 is a possible D gene (5 bases). The CDR3 covers 13 residues. CDR1 and CDR2 (germline): SNHLY, FYNNEI. The germline V and J ends were trimmed by 4 bases and 6 bases, with 10 bases remaining between them. The CDR3 is CASSGGAGNEQFF. CDR3 in DNA: TGTGCCAGCAGTGGGGGTGCGGGCAATGAGCAGTTCTTC.

V gene TRBV2 combines with J gene TRBJ2-7; D may be TRBD1 (7 bases). CDR1 SNHLY and CDR2 FYNNEI come from the germline V gene. The CDR3 is made up of 15 amino acids. The germline V and J ends were trimmed by 6 bases and 2 bases, with 17 bases remaining between them. The CDR3 reads CASSERGTVAYEQYF. CDR3 bases: TGTGCCAGCAGCGAACGCGGGACAGTTGCCTACGAGCAGTACTTC.

This rearrangement joins TRBV5-6 to TRBJ1-6; TRBD1 matches 9 bases. The CDR3 covers 16 residues. V was pared by 4 bases and J by 3 bases, with 5 bases of the junction left unmatched. Per germline, CDR1 SGHDT and CDR2 YYEEEE. The CDR3 region is CASSRDRVGYNSPLHF. For the CDR3, the DNA is TGTGCCAGCAGCCGGGACAGGGTGGGCTATAATTCACCCCTCCACTTT.

The chain combines TRBV21-1 with TRBJ2-3; the D segment call TRBD1 is taken from the table without a DNA check. TRBV21-1 is given as a pseudogene. CDR3 size: 15 residues. The CDR3 sequence: CASSKGQEVTDTQYF. The DNA of the CDR3 is TGTGCCAGCAGCAAAGGACAGGAAGTCACAGATACGCAGTATTTT.

CDR3 residues: CASSSGSNQPQHF. In DNA, the CDR3 is TGTGCCAGCAGTTCAGGAAGCAATCAGCCCCAGCATTTT. The chain carries TRBV27 and TRBJ1-5; D is undetermined. This CDR3 comprises 13 residues. Germline CDR1 reads MNHEY; CDR2 reads SMNVEV (reference sequence). Trimming removed 4 bases from V and 1 base from J, with 5 bases in between.

This chain connects TRBV7-3 to TRBJ2-3; TRBD2 matches at 7 bases. Unmatched junction bases numbered 4, after V lost 1 base and J lost 3 bases. Germline CDR1 reads SGHTA; CDR2 reads FQGTGA. The CDR3 length is 15 residues. The CDR3 sequence: CASSLNSGGTDTQYF. The CDR3 region has the DNA TGTGCCAGCAGCTTAAATTCGGGGGGTACAGATACGCAGTATTTT.

This chain links TRBV3-1 (or the pseudogene TRBV3-2) with TRBJ1-5, with D unclear. Germline CDR1 LGHDT, CDR2 YNNKEL (reference sequence). The V end lost 2 bases, the J end lost 0 bases, and 5 bases lay between the germline ends. The CDR3 runs 14 residues. The CDR3 DNA is TGTGCCAGCAGCCAACAAGCTAGCAATCAGCCCCAGCATTTT. This encodes CASSQQASNQPQHF.

The chain combines TRBV6-5 with TRBJ2-7; 10 positions match TRBD2. V was clipped by 5 bases and J by 2 bases; unmatched bases: 6. CDR3 length equals 15 residues. CDR1 and CDR2 (germline): MNHEY, SVGAGI. In DNA form, the CDR3 reads TGTGCCAGCAGTATAGCGGGGGGATTTACCTACGAGCAGTACTTC. Translation: CASSIAGGFTYEQYF.

This clone was recorded a few times. The genes are TRBV7-9 and TRBJ1-2; no clear D. The V gene's germline CDR1 is SEHNR and CDR2 FQNEAQ (reference sequence). The CDR3 loop spans 10 amino acids. V lost 5 bases, J lost 7 bases, and 5 bases lay in between. The CDR3 loop reads CASSPRGYTF. The CDR3 nucleotides are TGTGCCAGCAGCCCCCGTGGCTACACCTTC.